The clone carrying this TCR beta chain turned up a few times. Sequenced by immunoSEQ multiplex PCR; TCRdb stores in-frame clones only, minus some. Here the sample spans 250,000 or so clones, 85% to 90% being singletons. This entry is derived from a study of blood T cell repertoires in COVID-19. The sequencing input was PBMCs or T cells enriched from blood (not recorded which). The sequence derives from a woman under 40 with acute COVID-19.

CDR3 sequence reads: CASSFPRDRGGDTQYF. The CDR3 DNA follows: TGCGCCAGCAGCTTCCCCCGGGACAGGGGCGGGGATACGCAGTATTTT. V is TRBV5-1 and J is TRBJ2-3; TRBD1 matches at 10 bases. Germline V gene lookup returns CDR1 SGHRS and CDR2 YFSETQ. The CDR3 sequence is 16 residues long. Losses at the gene ends were 2 bases for V and 6 bases for J; bases not matched to a gene: 9.